Below, 9 T cell receptor beta chains from the same sample are listed, as sequenced in a study of blood T cell repertoires in COVID-19. Profiled with immunoSEQ multiplex PCR; TCRdb holds only in-frame clones, not every one. The top ten clones hold around 4.5% of a sample with fewer than 250,000 clones, 80% to 90% of them seen once. The source material was peripheral blood. These receptor sequences come from a man over 45 with acute or convalescent COVID-19.

This clone showed up just once. J is TRBJ1-4 and V is TRBV5-4; D may be TRBD1 (5 bases). CDR1 and CDR2 from the germline V gene are SGHNT and YYREEE (reference sequence). This CDR3 region has 15 residues. V was pared by 4 bases and J by 5 bases, with 15 bases between. CDR3 loop: CASSMDWAGNEKLFF. CDR3 DNA: TGTGCCAGCAGCATGGATTGGGCAGGGAATGAAAAACTGTTTTTT.

This clone has a count of ten or more. The gene calls are TRBV7-9 and TRBJ1-1; D remains unclear. The CDR3 sequence is 16 residues long. Trimming pared 7 bases from V and 4 bases from J, leaving 22 bases between. Germline-derived CDR1 and CDR2 are SEHNR and FQNEAQ (reference sequence). The CDR3: CASKRRLGSTFTEAFF. The CDR3 nucleotides read TGTGCCAGCAAACGGCGCTTGGGCAGTACCTTCACTGAAGCTTTCTTT.

The chain couples TRBV18 to TRBJ1-1; 7 bases are shared with TRBD1. This CDR3 is 14 amino acids long. Germline V gives CDR1 KGHSH, CDR2 LQKENI. V dropped 2 bases and J dropped 5; count of bases not matched to a gene: 5. CDR3 protein: CASSPTQGDTEAFF. CDR3 nucleotide sequence: TGTGCCAGCTCACCAACGCAGGGGGATACTGAAGCTTTCTTT.

The V call is TRBV7-9, the J call TRBJ2-7; D gene ambiguous. Between the trimmed V and J ends, which lost 1 base and 3 bases, there was a span of 7 bases. CDR1 is SEHNR and CDR2 is FQNEAQ in the germline V gene (reference sequence). The CDR3 is 13 residues long. The CDR3 loop is CASSLGQVYEQYF. CDR3 bases: TGTGCCAGCAGCTTAGGCCAGGTCTACGAGCAGTACTTC.

V gene TRBV7-2 combines with J gene TRBJ1-2, with TRBD1 matching 7 bases. This CDR3 spans 14 amino acids. V lost 4 bases to trimming and J lost 7 bases; unmatched junction nucleotides: 9. CDR1 is SGHTA, CDR2 FQGNSA, per germline. The CDR3 bases are TGTGCCAGCAGCTCCACTTTGACAGGGTTTGGCTACACCTTC. This gives the protein CASSSTLTGFGYTF.

The rearrangement joins TRBV4-1 to TRBJ1-4; 10 bases fit TRBD1. V lost 2 bases and J lost 4; bases outside the gene matches: 7. Germline V gives CDR1 MGHRA, CDR2 YSYEKL. This CDR3 comprises 17 residues. The CDR3 here is CASSQTGQGTGNEKLFF. The CDR3 DNA is TGCGCCAGCAGCCAAACGGGACAGGGGACGGGTAATGAAAAACTGTTTTTT.

The chain couples TRBV29-1 to TRBJ1-1, with 7 positions matching TRBD1. The CDR3 totals 13 residues. Trimming removed 3 bases from V and 5 bases from J; junction bases left unmatched: 6. Germline lookup yields CDR1 SQVTM and CDR2 ANQGSEA. In DNA, the CDR3 is TGCAGCGTTGATGGGACAGTGGAAACTGAAGCTTTCTTT. Residues: CSVDGTVETEAFF.

The rearrangement joins TRBV12-3 or TRBV12-4 to TRBJ2-7; no reliable D call. The CDR3 covers 13 residues. V lost 3 bases and J 0 bases, leaving 6 bases between the germline ends. The CDR3 here is CASSFYVSYEQYF. CDR3 DNA sequence: TGTGCCAGCAGTTTTTATGTCTCCTACGAGCAGTACTTC.

The gene calls are TRBV3-1 (or the pseudogene TRBV3-2) and TRBJ2-2, with D unclear. The CDR3 has 12 residues. Germline loops: CDR1 LGHDT, CDR2 YNNKEL (reference sequence). The germline V and J ends were trimmed by 4 bases and 7 bases, with 7 bases remaining between them. DNA of the CDR3: TGTGCCAGCAGCCGGCTTGGCGGGGAGCTGTTTTTT. Translated: CASSRLGGELFF.